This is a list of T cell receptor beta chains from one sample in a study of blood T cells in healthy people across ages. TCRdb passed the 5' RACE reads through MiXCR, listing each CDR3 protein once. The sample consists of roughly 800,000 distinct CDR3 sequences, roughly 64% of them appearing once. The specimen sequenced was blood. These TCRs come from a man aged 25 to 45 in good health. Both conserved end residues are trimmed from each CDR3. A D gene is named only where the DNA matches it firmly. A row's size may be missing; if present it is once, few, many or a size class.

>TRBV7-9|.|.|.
ASSFAETYEQY
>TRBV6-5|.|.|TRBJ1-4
ASSFYDGRPNEKLF
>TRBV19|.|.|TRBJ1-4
ASSMEGRKEKLF
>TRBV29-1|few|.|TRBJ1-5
SASEGVYQPQH
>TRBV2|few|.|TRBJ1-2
AAGLGSAGYT
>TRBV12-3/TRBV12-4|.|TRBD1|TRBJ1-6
ASSLKGQGPNSPLH
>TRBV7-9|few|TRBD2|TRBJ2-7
ASSSVAGVMYEQY
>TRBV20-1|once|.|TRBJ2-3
SAREESTDTQY
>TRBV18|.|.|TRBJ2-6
ASSPGQSSSGANVLT
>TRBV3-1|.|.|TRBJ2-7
ASSQDYRTWDQY
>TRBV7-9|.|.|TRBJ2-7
ASSLEEALTYEQY
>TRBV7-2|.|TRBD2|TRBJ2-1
ASSIIPAGLNGEQF
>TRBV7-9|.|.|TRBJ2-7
ASSLIGIHEQY
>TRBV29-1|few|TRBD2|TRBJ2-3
SGAGLAGITDTQY
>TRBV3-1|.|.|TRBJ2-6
ASSPGVSGANVLT
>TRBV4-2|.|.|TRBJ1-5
ASSPAGAGQPQH
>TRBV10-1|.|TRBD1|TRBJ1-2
ARRDRMDYGYT
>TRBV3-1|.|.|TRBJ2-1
ASSQSEWNEQF
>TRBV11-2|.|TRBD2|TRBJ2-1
ASSTNPSGNNEQF
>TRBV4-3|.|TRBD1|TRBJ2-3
ASSQDGQVTDTQY
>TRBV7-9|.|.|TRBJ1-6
ASSPQGHGNSPLH
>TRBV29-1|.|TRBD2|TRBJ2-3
SVPQAGVADTQY
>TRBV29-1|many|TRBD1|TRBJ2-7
SVEGGQGLDYYEQY
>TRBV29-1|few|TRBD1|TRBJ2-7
SVERQGSYEQY
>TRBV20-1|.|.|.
SAPDTYEQY
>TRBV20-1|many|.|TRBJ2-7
SASGQGNSYEQY
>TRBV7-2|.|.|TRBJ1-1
ASSSREANTEAF
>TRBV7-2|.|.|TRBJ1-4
ASSSGLWMEKLF
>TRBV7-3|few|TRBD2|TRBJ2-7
ASSAQTSGIYEQY
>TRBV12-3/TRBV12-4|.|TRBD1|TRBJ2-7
ASSLALGQVSSYEQY
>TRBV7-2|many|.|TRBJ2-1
ASGGSSYNEQF
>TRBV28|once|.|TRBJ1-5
ASSLSDGYRNQPQH
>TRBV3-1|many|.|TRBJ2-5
ASSQEGRRETQY
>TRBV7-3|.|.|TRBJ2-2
ASSLLGPRTGELF
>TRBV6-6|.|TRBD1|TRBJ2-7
ASSYLGQGSDEQY
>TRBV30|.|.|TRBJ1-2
AWSAAGAYGYT
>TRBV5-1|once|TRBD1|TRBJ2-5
ASSPGQGFVETQY
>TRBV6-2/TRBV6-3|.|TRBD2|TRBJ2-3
ASSSRAGGGTDTQY
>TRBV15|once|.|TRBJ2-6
ATSRAASGANVLT
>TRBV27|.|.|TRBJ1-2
ASSADRTTANYGYT
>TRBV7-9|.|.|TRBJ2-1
ASSSDGSSYNEQF
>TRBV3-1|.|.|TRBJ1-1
ASSQMQGSTEAF
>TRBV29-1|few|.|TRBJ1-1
SATSSKTEAF
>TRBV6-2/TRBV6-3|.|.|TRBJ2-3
ASSWRTQY
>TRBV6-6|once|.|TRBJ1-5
ASSPSPGLDQPQH
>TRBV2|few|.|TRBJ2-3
ASSVEGNTDTQY
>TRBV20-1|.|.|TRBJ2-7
SARERGGPSYLGSYEQY
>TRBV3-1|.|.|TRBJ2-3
ASSQVRRAVHTDTQY